This T cell receptor (beta chain) was recorded in a study of identical twins. TCRdb passed the 5' RACE reads through MiXCR, listing each CDR3 protein once. The sample has around 550,000 distinct CDR3 sequences, around 15% seen once; the top ten hold 0.44%. This clonotype has more than one count but fewer than ten. V was trimmed by 6 bases and J by 5 bases, leaving 16 bases between them. The CDR3 has 14 residues. The same sample was also used in a study of yellow fever vaccine responses in identical twins.

The sequencing input was CD4+ T cells sorted from blood. The receptor was derived from a young woman in good health. The gene calls are TRBV12-3 or TRBV12-4 and TRBJ1-1, with a weak D call TRBD1 (6 bases). CDR3 sequence: CASREGTTFTEAFF. The CDR3 nucleotides are TGTGCCAGCAGAGAAGGGACAACGTTTACTGAAGCTTTCTTT.